This TCR beta chain was observed in a study of shared clonotypes between healthy human individuals. Overall study findings and caveats: Generation probabilities of non-shared clonotypes were lower (relative to those shared by all four donors). Estimated clonotype richness was generally higher in naive than memory subsets.

Measured with immunoSEQ multiplex PCR; TCRdb has only the in-frame clones, and not every one. Altogether about 1.5 million clones are present, 95% to 99% being singletons, with the ten largest covering roughly 0.45%. The CDR3 covers 18 residues. The V end was cut by 5 bases, the J end by 3 bases, with 22 bases between. CDR1 and CDR2 (germline): KGHSH, LQKENI. Comments on this clone: The antigen remains unidentified.

Sequencing input: naive CD4+ T cells sorted from blood. The subset denotes: CD45RA+ positively selected. The source of this sequence is a man aged 25-40 years in good health. The chain joins TRBV18 to TRBJ2-2, with D possibly TRBD2 on 6 matching bases. CDR3 DNA: TGTGCCAGCTCAATCCCCGGGGGTCTCCGGGCCGACACCGGGGAGCTGTTTTTT. Encoded protein: CASSIPGGLRADTGELFF.